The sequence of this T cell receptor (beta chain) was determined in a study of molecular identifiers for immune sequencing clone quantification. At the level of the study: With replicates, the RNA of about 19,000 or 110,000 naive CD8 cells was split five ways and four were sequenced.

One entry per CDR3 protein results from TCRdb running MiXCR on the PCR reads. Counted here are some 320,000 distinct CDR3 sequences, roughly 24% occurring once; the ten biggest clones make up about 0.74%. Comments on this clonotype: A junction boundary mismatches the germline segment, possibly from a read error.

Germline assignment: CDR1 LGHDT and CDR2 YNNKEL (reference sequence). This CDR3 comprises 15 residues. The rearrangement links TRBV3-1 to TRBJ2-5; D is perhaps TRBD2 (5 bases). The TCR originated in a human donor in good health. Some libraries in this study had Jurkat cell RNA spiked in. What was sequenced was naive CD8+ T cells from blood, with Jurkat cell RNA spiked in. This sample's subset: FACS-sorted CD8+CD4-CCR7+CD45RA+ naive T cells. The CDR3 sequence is CASRQVRESQETQYF. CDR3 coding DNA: TGTGCCAGCCGCCAAGTAAGGGAGTCACAAGAGACCCAGTACTTC.